The next 29 T cell receptor beta chains were all read from a single sample in a study of blood T cell repertoires in COVID-19. The assay was immunoSEQ multiplex PCR, and TCRdb's table has in-frame clones only and misses some. The profile shows 25,000 to 30,000 clones, about 80% of them singletons. The sample taken for sequencing was peripheral blood. The receptor set was obtained from a woman aged 70-85 years with acute or convalescent COVID-19.

This clone was observed a handful of times. The J gene is TRBJ2-3, the V gene TRBV6-5, with 11 bases matching TRBD2. CDR1 and CDR2 from the germline V gene are MNHEY and SVGAGI. The length of the CDR3 is 14 residues. V dropped 5 bases and J dropped 6; count of bases not matched to a gene: 4. The CDR3 spells CASSRLAGRDTQYF. In DNA form, the CDR3 reads TGTGCCAGCAGTAGACTAGCGGGGCGTGATACGCAGTATTTT.

The CDR3 here is CASGRTGPNYGYTF. The CDR3 DNA reads as TGTGCCAGCGGAAGGACAGGGCCTAACTATGGCTACACCTTC. The J gene is TRBJ1-2, the V gene TRBV6-5; TRBD1 aligns across 8 bases. The CDR3 sequence is 14 residues long. The V segment lost 8 bases and the J segment 0 bases; nucleotides outside the gene matches: 5. Germline-derived CDR1 and CDR2 are MNHEY and SVGAGI.

The chain recombines TRBV4-1 with TRBJ1-1; 10 nucleotides match TRBD1. The germline gives CDR1 MGHRA, CDR2 YSYEKL. There are 16 residues in the CDR3. Trimming took 1 base from V and 2 from J; bases not matched to a gene: 4. Here the CDR3 reads CASSQGTGGVNTEAFF. For the CDR3, the DNA is TGCGCCAGCAGCCAAGGGACAGGGGGTGTTAACACTGAAGCTTTCTTT.

The V call is TRBV27, the J call TRBJ2-7, with TRBD1 identical over 8 bases. Losses at the gene ends were 5 bases for V and 1 base for J; bases not matched to a gene: 13. Looked up from germline, CDR1 is MNHEY and CDR2 is SMNVEV (reference sequence). The CDR3 has 17 residues. This CDR3 reads CASSQTGEPTMSYEQYF. CDR3 coding DNA: TGTGCCAGCAGTCAGACAGGGGAGCCCACGATGTCCTACGAGCAGTACTTC.

The V gene is TRBV5-8, the J gene TRBJ1-1; D is perhaps TRBD1 (6 bases). CDR1 and CDR2 from the germline V gene are SGHTS and YDEGEE. The CDR3 sequence is 13 residues long. V lost 4 bases to trimming and J lost 3 bases, with 10 bases between them. CDR3 in DNA: TGTGCCAGCAGCCTTAGGACAGACACTGAAGCTTTCTTT. Its translation is CASSLRTDTEAFF.

This clone appeared once. This chain joins TRBV29-1 and TRBJ2-7; 8 bases fit TRBD2. J lost 0 bases, V lost 6 bases, and 7 bases had no gene match. This CDR3 contains 14 residues. Germline V gene data show CDR1 as SQVTM and CDR2 as ANQGSEA. The CDR3 loop reads CSVPGGVSSYEQYF. DNA for the CDR3: TGCAGCGTCCCCGGGGGGGTTAGCTCCTACGAGCAGTACTTC.

This rearrangement joins TRBV29-1 to TRBJ2-1; TRBD2 aligns across 9 bases. J gave up 0 bases and V 7 bases, and 4 bases lay outside the gene matches. There are 14 residues in the CDR3. Germline CDR1 and CDR2: SQVTM and ANQGSEA. In DNA, the CDR3 is TGCAGCGCCTCTAGCGGGATCTCCTACAATGAGCAGTTCTTC. It translates to CSASSGISYNEQFF.

V and J are TRBV11-2 and TRBJ2-5; the D gene is possibly TRBD2 (6 bases). This CDR3 has 15 amino acids. Germline V gene sequence: CDR1 SGHAT, CDR2 FQNNGV. V was trimmed by 2 bases and J by 3 bases, leaving 13 bases between them. The CDR3 loop is CASSLPGLRKETQYF. In DNA, the CDR3 is TGTGCCAGCAGCTTACCGGGACTTCGCAAAGAGACCCAGTACTTC.

This chain links TRBV27 with TRBJ2-7, with 9 bases aligning to TRBD1. Per the germline V gene, CDR1 is MNHEY and CDR2 is SMNVEV (reference sequence). The CDR3 runs to 17 residues. After removal of 4 bases from V and 4 bases from J, the junction contained 14 bases not matched to a gene. CDR3 sequence: CASSSGTGKGRRYEQYF. DNA for the CDR3: TGTGCCAGCAGTTCGGGGACAGGGAAAGGTCGCCGATACGAGCAGTACTTC.

This CDR3 reads CASRFHGVNEKLFF. The DNA of the CDR3 is TGTGCCAGCAGGTTCCACGGAGTAAATGAAAAACTGTTTTTT. V gene TRBV6-5 combines with J gene TRBJ1-4; D gene uncertain. Germline CDR1 is MNHEY and CDR2 is SVGAGI. CDR3 length equals 14 residues. Deletions cut 6 bases from V and 5 bases from J, with 13 bases between.

For this clone: One junction end disagrees with the germline gene, perhaps due to a read error. This sequence joins TRBV10-3 and TRBJ2-3; 15 bases fit TRBD2. The CDR3 runs 14 residues. The germline V gene encodes CDR1 ENHRY and CDR2 SYGVKD. In DNA form, the CDR3 reads TGTGCCCTCAGGACTAGCGGGGGGGAGAATACGCAGTATTTT. The encoded protein is CALRTSGGENTQYF.

This chain links TRBV18 with TRBJ2-1; 10 nucleotides match TRBD2. The CDR3 consists of 16 residues. V was clipped by 3 bases and J by 4 bases; unmatched bases: 6. The germline V gene encodes CDR1 KGHSH and CDR2 LQKENI. CDR3 residues: CASSPYLAGAYNEQFF. The CDR3 DNA is TGTGCCAGCTCACCTTACCTAGCGGGGGCTTACAATGAGCAGTTCTTC.

This rearrangement joins TRBV6-4 to TRBJ2-2; 9 positions match TRBD1. J gave up 0 bases and V 11 bases, and 4 bases lay outside the gene matches. The length of the CDR3 is 14 residues. Germline V gene lookup returns CDR1 MRHNA and CDR2 SNTAGT. The CDR3 reads CAARQGANTGELFF. The CDR3 bases are TGTGCCGCACGACAGGGGGCGAACACCGGGGAGCTGTTTTTT.

This chain uses TRBV1 with TRBJ2-1; no DNA check was done on the table's D call, TRBD1. TRBV1 is noted as a pseudogene. The CDR3 has 15 residues. This CDR3 reads CTSSQDQAPYNEQFF. As DNA, the CDR3 is TGCACCAGCAGCCAAGATCAGGCACCGTACAATGAGCAGTTCTTC.

In this sample, this clone turned up a few times. The chain is built from TRBV7-3 and TRBJ2-5; 9 nucleotides agree with TRBD1. CDR1 and CDR2 (germline): SGHTA, FQGTGA. J gave up 2 bases and V 6 bases, and 1 base lay outside the gene matches. This CDR3 contains 13 residues. CDR3 protein: CASRGQGQETQYF. CDR3 in DNA: TGTGCCAGCAGGGGACAGGGACAAGAGACCCAGTACTTC.

The rearrangement uses TRBV6-5 and TRBJ2-5; D is uncertain. The CDR3 is 14 amino acids. Trimming took 4 bases from V and 2 from J, leaving 11 bases between them. Per the germline V gene, CDR1 is MNHEY and CDR2 is SVGAGI. DNA of the CDR3: TGTGCCAGCAGTTGGAGTTTGGCTCAAGAGACCCAGTACTTC. Translated: CASSWSLAQETQYF.

Only one count was recorded for this clone. The V gene is TRBV18, the J gene TRBJ2-5; D unresolved. The length of the CDR3 is 14 residues. V was trimmed by 2 bases and J by 4 bases, leaving 11 bases between them. The germline gives CDR1 KGHSH, CDR2 LQKENI. As DNA, the CDR3 is TGTGCCAGCTCACCATCCGGTGGGCTAGAGACCCAGTACTTC. Translation gives CASSPSGGLETQYF.

This clone has only one observation. This chain links TRBV11-3 with TRBJ2-7; TRBD1 matches at 9 bases. The CDR3 totals 17 residues. Germline assignment: CDR1 SGHNT and CDR2 YENEEA. After removal of 5 bases from V and 1 base from J, the junction contained 12 bases not matched to a gene. For the CDR3, the DNA is TGTGCCAGCAGCGGGTGTTACGGGACAGGGTATTCCTACGAGCAGTACTTC. It codes for CASSGCYGTGYSYEQYF. Drawing the rest from reference TRBV11-3 and TRBJ2-7, the complete variable domain is EAGVVQSPRYKIIEKKQPVAFWCNPISGHNTLYWYLQNLGQGPELLIRYENEEAVDDSQLPKDRFSAERLKGVDSTLKIQPAELGDSAVYLCASSGCYGTGYSYEQYFGPGTRLTVT.

This chain connects TRBV7-9 to TRBJ2-7, with D possibly being TRBD1 (5 bases). The V gene's germline CDR1 is SEHNR and CDR2 FQNEAQ (reference sequence). The CDR3 is 15 amino acids. V lost 3 bases, J lost 5 bases, and 17 bases lay in between. The chain's CDR3 is CASSFYQGIGDEQYF. The CDR3 nucleotides read TGTGCCAGCAGCTTCTACCAGGGAATAGGGGACGAGCAGTACTTC. Combining the CDR3 with reference TRBV7-9 and TRBJ2-7 gives the whole variable domain DTGVSQNPRHKITKRGQNVTFRCDPISEHNRLYWYRQTLGQGPEFLTYFQNEAQLEKSRLLSDRFSAERPKGSFSTLEIQRTEQGDSAMYLCASSFYQGIGDEQYFGPGTRLTVT.

V is TRBV5-1 and J is TRBJ2-5, with 7 bases that match TRBD1. CDR1 SGHRS and CDR2 YFSETQ come from the germline V gene. V gave up 0 bases and J gave up 0 bases; unmatched junction bases: 2. The CDR3 totals 15 residues. The CDR3 coding sequence is TGCGCCAGCAGCTTGGACAGGGGATACCAAGAGACCCAGTACTTC. Its translation: CASSLDRGYQETQYF.

This clone was counted between two and nine times. Relative to the germline gene, one junction end is altered; a read error may explain this. V gene TRBV10-3 combines with J gene TRBJ1-4; D possibly corresponds to TRBD1 (5 bases). CDR3 length: 12 residues. The V gene's germline CDR1 is ENHRY and CDR2 SYGVKD. The CDR3 coding sequence is TGTGCCACCAAGACAGTATCGGGGGATGTGATTTTT. Residues: CATKTVSGDVIF.

There are a few counts of this clone. The chain joins TRBV7-2 to TRBJ2-2; TRBD2 aligns across 13 bases. The J segment lost 4 bases and the V segment lost 5 bases, leaving 4 bases of the junction unmatched. CDR3 length equals 16 residues. Germline CDR1 SGHTA, CDR2 FQGNSA. CDR3 amino acids: CASSPTSGRATGELFF. CDR3 bases: TGTGCCAGCAGCCCAACTAGCGGGAGGGCCACCGGGGAGCTGTTTTTT.

The chain uses TRBV6-5 and TRBJ2-1; 9 bases agree with TRBD1. CDR3 length: 15 residues. Losses at the gene ends were 6 bases for V and 2 bases for J; bases not matched to a gene: 5. The germline V gene has CDR1 MNHEY and CDR2 SVGAGI. For the CDR3, the DNA is TGTGCCAGCAGCCTGGGACAGGGAACCTACAATGAGCAGTTCTTC. Protein sequence: CASSLGQGTYNEQFF.

This clone has just a few counts. The chain uses TRBV7-3 and TRBJ2-5; 12 bases agree with TRBD2. With 1 base clipped from V and 4 bases from J, the junction kept 13 bases outside the gene matches. In germline, CDR1 is SGHTA, CDR2 FQGTGA. This CDR3 is 19 amino acids long. As DNA, the CDR3 is TGTGCCAGCAGCTTAATGGGAACTAGCGGGGGGTTCGTGGTAGAGACCCAGTACTTC. This encodes CASSLMGTSGGFVVETQYF. Supplemented by reference TRBV7-3 and TRBJ2-5, the full variable domain reads GAGVSQTPSNKVTEKGKYVELRCDPISGHTALYWYRQSLGQGPEFLIYFQGTGAADDSGLPNDRFFAVRPEGSVSTLKIQRTERGDSAVYLCASSLMGTSGGFVVETQYFGPGTRLLVL.

V and J are TRBV11-2 and TRBJ2-5; TRBD1 matches at 9 bases. Per the germline V gene, CDR1 is SGHAT and CDR2 is FQNNGV. This CDR3 spans 15 amino acids. The V segment lost 1 base and the J segment 4 bases; nucleotides outside the gene matches: 4. For the CDR3, the DNA is TGTGCCAGCAGCTTAGTTGGGACAGGGATAGAGACCCAGTACTTC. Translating it yields CASSLVGTGIETQYF.

The chain has TRBV7-2 and TRBJ2-1; TRBD2 matches 11 bases. CDR3 length: 14 amino acids. J was trimmed by 9 bases and V by 7 bases; bases with no gene match: 8. Germline CDR1 is SGHTA and CDR2 is FQGNSA. The CDR3 loop reads CASIVTSGNVEQFF. The CDR3 DNA is TGTGCCAGCATTGTGACTAGCGGGAACGTTGAGCAGTTCTTC. The variable domain in full, completed from reference TRBV7-2 and TRBJ2-1, reads GAGVSQSPSNKVTEKGKDVELRCDPISGHTALYWYRQSLGQGLEFLIYFQGNSAPDKSGLPSDRFSAERTGGSVSTLTIQRTQQEDSAVYLCASIVTSGNVEQFFGPGTRLTVL.

The rearrangement links TRBV27 to TRBJ2-5; 8 nucleotides line up with TRBD2. CDR3 size: 13 residues. CDR1 and CDR2 from the germline V gene are MNHEY and SMNVEV (reference sequence). V was pared by 6 bases and J by 5 bases, with 5 bases of the junction left unmatched. As DNA, the CDR3 is TGTGCCAGCAGGACGGGAGGGTGGGAGACCCAGTACTTC. Translated, it gives CASRTGGWETQYF.

This clone was detected only once. The chain has TRBV7-2 and TRBJ2-4; D might be TRBD1 (6 bases). Germline V gene sequence: CDR1 SGHTA, CDR2 FQGNSA. With 1 base removed from V and 0 bases from J, the gap between germline ends came to 10 bases. The CDR3 totals 16 residues. The CDR3 DNA is TGTGCCAGCAGCTTAGTGGGGGCCCTAGCCAAAAACATTCAGTACTTC. Protein: CASSLVGALAKNIQYF.

This rearrangement joins TRBV7-9 to TRBJ2-5; a possible D gene is TRBD2 (6 bases). Per germline, CDR1 SEHNR and CDR2 FQNEAQ (reference sequence). The V and J ends lost 7 bases and 3 bases respectively, with 12 bases between them. This CDR3 has 13 amino acids. The CDR3 nucleotides read TGTGCCAGCATGATGGCTAGCGAAGAGACCCAGTACTTC. It yields the protein CASMMASEETQYF. Together with reference TRBV7-9 and TRBJ2-5, the CDR3 gives the full variable domain: DTGVSQNPRHKITKRGQNVTFRCDPISEHNRLYWYRQTLGQGPEFLTYFQNEAQLEKSRLLSDRFSAERPKGSFSTLEIQRTEQGDSAMYLCASMMASEETQYFGPGTRLLVL.